This T cell receptor (beta chain) originates from a study of cytomegalovirus exposure and HLA in healthy donors. Study overall: The roughly 130 validation repertoires, a later analysis reported, used the same platform as the 650 to 800 repertoires from the first cohort. Study results and limitations: According to a subsequent analysis, TCR clusters identified in the first cohort showed a tendency to co-occur across the 120 or so validation repertoires.

A note on this clone: Antigen: not known.

TCRdb's table, derived via immunoSEQ multiplex PCR, lists solely in-frame clones and lacks some. The sample holds about 160,000 clones, nearly 90% seen once. From germline, CDR1 is LNHDA and CDR2 SQIVND (reference sequence). V lost 5 bases to trimming and J lost 8 bases; unmatched junction nucleotides: 11. This CDR3 has 16 amino acids. This rearrangement joins TRBV19 to TRBJ2-1; 11 bases are shared with TRBD2. The sequenced sample was PBMCs. The source is a woman between 18 and 30 years old in good health and CMV-seropositive. As DNA, the CDR3 is TGTGCCAGTAGTGGAGGGCGCGTAGCGGGAGGGGATGAGCAGTTCTTC. This gives the protein CASSGGRVAGGDEQFF.